Presented here are 31 T cell receptor beta chains from one specimen sequenced in a study of cytomegalovirus exposure and HLA in healthy donors. TCRdb keeps only in-frame clones here, not all; method: immunoSEQ multiplex PCR. Here the sample spans 55,000 to 70,000 clones, around 90% being singletons. Sequenced material: PBMCs. These receptors all stem from a young woman in good health and CMV-seronegative.

About this clone: The germline gene is not matched at one end of the junction; a read error may be the cause. This chain joins TRBV15 and TRBJ2-7; 9 nucleotides line up with TRBD2. Germline-derived CDR1 and CDR2 are LNHNV and YYDKDF (reference sequence). CDR3 length: 15 amino acids. This CDR3 is CATSREGAGGYAQYF. CDR3 in DNA: TGTGCCACCAGCAGAGAAGGAGCGGGAGGTTACGCGCAGTACTTC.

The chain recombines TRBV7-2 with TRBJ2-7; D possibly corresponds to TRBD1 (5 bases). Germline lookup yields CDR1 SGHTA and CDR2 FQGNSA. The V end lost 3 bases, the J end lost 8 bases, and 17 bases lay between the germline ends. There are 14 residues in the CDR3. The CDR3 loop reads CASSFGQGYRQQYF. The CDR3, as DNA: TGTGCCAGCAGCTTCGGGCAGGGATATCGGCAGCAGTACTTC.

This chain links TRBV29-1 with TRBJ1-1; no firm D call. The CDR3 is made up of 12 amino acids. V lost 7 bases and J 4 bases, leaving 13 bases between the germline ends. Germline assignment: CDR1 SQVTM and CDR2 ANQGSEA. DNA of the CDR3: TGCAGCGGATCTAGCTGGGGCACTGAAGCTTTCTTT. The encoded protein is CSGSSWGTEAFF.

The rearrangement uses TRBV7-3 and TRBJ2-2, with 8 positions matching TRBD1. CDR3 size: 14 residues. The germline gives CDR1 SGHTA, CDR2 FQGTGA. The ends lost 5 bases at V and 5 bases at J; junction bases unmatched: 4. The CDR3 coding sequence is TGTGCCAGCAGCCGGACAGGGTCAACCGGGGAGCTGTTTTTT. The encoded protein is CASSRTGSTGELFF.

CDR3 region: CASRLAPGSSNYGYTF. In DNA form, the CDR3 reads TGTGCCAGCAGACTTGCGCCAGGGTCTTCCAACTATGGCTACACCTTC. The rearrangement links TRBV28 to TRBJ1-2; perhaps TRBD1 as D (5 bases). V dropped 6 bases and J dropped 2 bases, with 19 bases sitting between them. This CDR3 contains 16 residues. Germline V CDR1 and CDR2: MDHEN, SYDVKM.

The V gene is TRBV28, the J gene TRBJ2-1, with D possibly being TRBD1 (6 bases). Germline V lookup: CDR1 MDHEN, CDR2 SYDVKM. Trimming removed 1 base at V and 12 bases at J, with 13 bases between. The CDR3 is 13 residues long. CDR3 sequence reads: CASSLSDRIGQFF. CDR3 sequence (DNA): TGTGCCAGCAGTTTATCAGACAGGATAGGGCAGTTCTTC.

The chain recombines TRBV5-4 with TRBJ1-2; 9 nucleotides agree with TRBD1. Germline V gene data show CDR1 as SGHNT and CDR2 as YYREEE (reference sequence). This CDR3 spans 14 amino acids. V lost 3 bases to trimming and J lost 7 bases; unmatched junction nucleotides: 7. This chain's CDR3 is CASSWGQGEGGYTF. In DNA form, the CDR3 reads TGTGCCAGCAGCTGGGGACAGGGTGAGGGTGGCTACACCTTC.

The chain employs TRBV18 and TRBJ1-2; D ambiguous. The CDR3 contains 12 residues. The V and J ends lost 3 bases and 5 bases respectively, with 7 bases between them. In germline, CDR1 is KGHSH, CDR2 LQKENI. As DNA, the CDR3 is TGTGCCAGCTCACCGGAGGGTTATGGCTACACCTTC. Protein sequence: CASSPEGYGYTF.

The genes are TRBV7-3 and TRBJ2-7, with 7 bases lining up with TRBD1. This CDR3 is built from 13 residues. V lost 6 bases to trimming and J lost 4 bases; unmatched junction nucleotides: 6. Germline V gene lookup returns CDR1 SGHTA and CDR2 FQGTGA. Here the CDR3 DNA reads TGTGCCAGCAGTACAGCAGGGGGTTACGAGCAGTACTTC. The encoded protein is CASSTAGGYEQYF.

The chain recombines TRBV28 with TRBJ2-3, with 10 bases fitting TRBD1. Trimming took 2 bases from V and 6 from J; bases not matched to a gene: 14. The CDR3 consists of 18 residues. Germline V CDR1 and CDR2: MDHEN, SYDVKM. Here the CDR3 reads CASSLEGTGVGVADTQYF. CDR3 in DNA: TGTGCCAGCAGTTTAGAGGGGACAGGGGTCGGGGTAGCGGATACGCAGTATTTT.

The CDR3 sequence: CASSLPSVTGELFF. In DNA form, the CDR3 reads TGTGCCAGCAGCTTACCCTCAGTCACCGGGGAGCTGTTTTTT. The chain recombines TRBV7-9 with TRBJ2-2; D call uncertain. Germline values: CDR1 SEHNR, CDR2 FQNEAQ (reference sequence). V lost 2 bases and J lost 4, with 8 bases in between. This CDR3 has 14 residues.

This chain connects TRBV5-1 to TRBJ2-7, with a weak D call TRBD1 (6 bases). In germline, CDR1 is SGHRS, CDR2 YFSETQ. CDR3 length equals 14 residues. The V and J ends lost 0 bases and 1 base respectively, with 8 bases between them. The CDR3 DNA sequence: TGCGCCAGCAGCTTGGCCGGGACATCCTACGAGCAGTACTTC. Its protein product is CASSLAGTSYEQYF.

The chain carries TRBV19 and TRBJ2-1, with 10 bases fitting TRBD2. Germline trimming cut 3 bases from V and 0 bases from J; bases unmatched to any gene: 2. Germline CDR1 reads LNHDA; CDR2 reads SQIVND (reference sequence). The CDR3 totals 16 residues. The CDR3 reads CASSILAGDSYNEQFF. CDR3 DNA sequence: TGTGCCAGTAGTATCCTAGCGGGAGACTCCTACAATGAGCAGTTCTTC. The entire variable domain, with the rest obtained from reference TRBV19 and TRBJ2-1, is as follows: DGGITQSPKYLFRKEGQNVTLSCEQNLNHDAMYWYRQDPGQGLRLIYYSQIVNDFQKGDIAEGYSVSREKKESFPLTVTSAQKNPTAFYLCASSILAGDSYNEQFFGPGTRLTVL.

This sequence joins TRBV27 and TRBJ1-4, with D tentatively TRBD1 (6 bases). CDR3 length equals 15 residues. V was pared by 0 bases and J by 4 bases, with 9 bases between. Germline V gene data show CDR1 as MNHEY and CDR2 as SMNVEV (reference sequence). Written as DNA, the CDR3 is TGTGCCAGCAGTTTATCCGACAGGCTTAATGAAAAACTGTTTTTT. It encodes CASSLSDRLNEKLFF.

The rearrangement joins TRBV19 to TRBJ1-5; D may be TRBD1 (6 bases). V was shortened by 6 bases and J by 5 bases, with 11 bases between the two germline ends. Per the germline V gene, CDR1 is LNHDA and CDR2 is SQIVND (reference sequence). The CDR3 spans 13 residues. CDR3 sequence: CASSRQDHQPQHF. The CDR3 DNA reads as TGTGCCAGTAGCAGACAGGACCATCAGCCCCAGCATTTT.

This clone was seen just once. This chain uses TRBV28 with TRBJ1-1; 10 positions agree with TRBD1. CDR3 length: 16 residues. Germline CDR1 is MDHEN and CDR2 is SYDVKM. J lost 8 bases, V lost 4 bases, and 13 bases had no gene match. CDR3 in DNA: TGTGCCAGCAGTTCTCCCGGTGGACAGGGGGGCTTAGAAGCTTTCTTT. Encoded protein: CASSSPGGQGGLEAFF.

This chain connects TRBV2 to TRBJ1-1; D is perhaps TRBD1 (6 bases). V lost 6 bases to trimming and J lost 4 bases, with 18 bases between them. The CDR3 is 15 amino acids. Germline V gene sequence: CDR1 SNHLY, CDR2 FYNNEI. CDR3 bases: TGTGCCAGCAGCCAACGCCCCACAGGGTCCACTGAAGCTTTCTTT. Its protein product is CASSQRPTGSTEAFF.

This clone was counted a single time. J is TRBJ1-4 and V is TRBV27; tentatively, D is TRBD1 (6 bases). CDR3 length: 14 amino acids. CDR1 and CDR2 (germline): MNHEY, SMNVEV (reference sequence). Trimming removed 8 bases at V and 7 bases at J, with 17 bases between. CDR3 in amino acids: CASRSYRVGEKLFF. The CDR3 nucleotides read TGTGCCAGCCGTTCCTACAGGGTGGGTGAAAAACTGTTTTTT.

This chain uses TRBV27 with TRBJ1-3, with a tentative D call TRBD1 (5 bases). The V gene's germline CDR1 is MNHEY and CDR2 SMNVEV (reference sequence). This CDR3 spans 17 amino acids. Trimming took 0 bases from V and 2 from J, leaving 14 bases between them. The CDR3 bases are TGTGCCAGCAGTTTATCCGGGGGGACGGGGGCTGGAAACACCATATATTTT. Protein: CASSLSGGTGAGNTIYF.

The genes are TRBV5-4 and TRBJ2-2, with D perhaps TRBD2 (7 bases). Germline V gene data show CDR1 as SGHNT and CDR2 as YYREEE (reference sequence). V was trimmed by 3 bases and J by 1 base, leaving 19 bases between them. This CDR3 is built from 18 residues. Here the CDR3 reads CASSSPVGGGLNTGELFF. The CDR3, as DNA: TGTGCCAGCAGCTCCCCCGTGGGAGGGGGGTTGAACACCGGGGAGCTGTTTTTT.

The chain combines TRBV18 with TRBJ2-1, with 11 bases fitting TRBD2. The CDR3 loop spans 16 amino acids. V was clipped by 5 bases and J by 3 bases; unmatched bases: 6. Per germline, CDR1 KGHSH and CDR2 LQKENI. The CDR3 DNA reads as TGTGCCAGCTCATCTGTAGCGGGAGGGGTCTACAATGAGCAGTTCTTC. Its protein is CASSSVAGGVYNEQFF.

The chain recombines TRBV9 with TRBJ2-2, with a weak D call TRBD1 (6 bases). This CDR3 contains 16 residues. Trimming took off 0 bases at V and 0 bases at J, with 9 bases between the two ends. Germline CDR1 and CDR2: SGDLS and YYNGEE. The CDR3 here is CASSVGQGTNTGELFF. CDR3 coding DNA: TGTGCCAGCAGCGTAGGGCAGGGGACGAACACCGGGGAGCTGTTTTTT.

The V and J genes are TRBV5-1 and TRBJ2-5; a possible D gene is TRBD1 (6 bases). V gave up 0 bases and J gave up 1 base, with 10 bases separating them. CDR1 and CDR2 from the germline V gene are SGHRS and YFSETQ. The CDR3 runs to 15 residues. CDR3 region: CASSLGGQLQETQYF. CDR3 in DNA: TGCGCCAGCAGCTTGGGGGGGCAGCTCCAAGAGACCCAGTACTTC.

The chain is built from TRBV10-3 and TRBJ1-3; the D gene is possibly TRBD1 (5 bases). The V end was cut by 4 bases, the J end by 0 bases, with 19 bases between. The CDR3 covers 18 residues. Germline V lookup: CDR1 ENHRY, CDR2 SYGVKD. CDR3 amino acids: CAISGIEARVLSGNTIYF. Here the CDR3 DNA reads TGTGCCATCAGTGGAATTGAGGCCAGGGTACTCTCTGGAAACACCATATATTTT.

The rearrangement joins TRBV5-4 to TRBJ2-2, with D hard to call. CDR1 is SGHNT and CDR2 is YYREEE in the germline V gene (reference sequence). The CDR3 totals 12 residues. V gave up 9 bases and J gave up 5 bases, with 11 bases separating them. CDR3 coding DNA: TGTGCCACACAGACGGATACCGGGGAGCTGTTTTTT. This codes for CATQTDTGELFF. Filled out from reference TRBV5-4 and TRBJ2-2, the complete variable domain reads ETGVTQSPTHLIKTRGQQVTLRCSSQSGHNTVSWYQQALGQGPQFIFQYYREEENGRGNFPPRFSGLQFPNYSSELNVNALELDDSALYLCATQTDTGELFFGEGSRLTVL.

The chain couples TRBV7-9 to TRBJ2-3; the D gene is possibly TRBD2 (5 bases). V was shortened by 5 bases and J by 4 bases, with 16 bases between the two germline ends. Germline V gives CDR1 SEHNR, CDR2 FQNEAQ (reference sequence). The CDR3 is made up of 15 amino acids. The CDR3 sequence is CASSPAVGGSDTQYF. The CDR3 region has the DNA TGTGCCAGCAGCCCAGCGGTCGGTGGCTCAGATACGCAGTATTTT. Filled out from reference TRBV7-9 and TRBJ2-3, the complete variable domain reads DTGVSQNPRHKITKRGQNVTFRCDPISEHNRLYWYRQTLGQGPEFLTYFQNEAQLEKSRLLSDRFSAERPKGSFSTLEIQRTEQGDSAMYLCASSPAVGGSDTQYFGPGTRLTVL.

The V call is TRBV5-1, the J call TRBJ2-5; 12 bases line up with TRBD2. The CDR3 has 16 amino acids. The V gene's germline CDR1 is SGHRS and CDR2 YFSETQ. J lost 2 bases, V lost 5 bases, and 7 bases had no gene match. The CDR3 DNA is TGCGCCAGCAGACCGACTAGCGGGAGATATCAAGAGACCCAGTACTTC. It yields the protein CASRPTSGRYQETQYF. Filled out from reference TRBV5-1 and TRBJ2-5, the complete variable domain reads KAGVTQTPRYLIKTRGQQVTLSCSPISGHRSVSWYQQTPGQGLQFLFEYFSETQRNKGNFPGRFSGRQFSNSRSEMNVSTLELGDSALYLCASRPTSGRYQETQYFGPGTRLLVL.

The V call is TRBV28, the J call TRBJ2-7; D possibly corresponds to TRBD2 (6 bases). The ends were cut back, 0 bases at V and 0 bases at J, with 12 bases in the middle. The CDR3 is 16 amino acids. In germline, CDR1 is MDHEN, CDR2 SYDVKM. The CDR3 bases are TGTGCCAGCAGTTTATGGATGGCGGGAAGCTCCTACGAGCAGTACTTC. The encoded protein is CASSLWMAGSSYEQYF.

The gene calls are TRBV7-2 and TRBJ2-1; tentative D call: TRBD2 (6 bases). The germline gives CDR1 SGHTA, CDR2 FQGNSA. Trimming removed 1 base from V and 4 bases from J, with 11 bases in between. CDR3 size: 15 residues. As DNA, the CDR3 is TGTGCCAGCAGCTTAGAAAGTGGGGGGTACAATGAGCAGTTCTTC. Its protein is CASSLESGGYNEQFF.

J is TRBJ2-3 and V is TRBV19; D perhaps matches TRBD2 (6 bases). V was shortened by 7 bases and J by 4 bases, with 21 bases between the two germline ends. The CDR3 consists of 16 residues. Germline lookup yields CDR1 LNHDA and CDR2 SQIVND (reference sequence). The CDR3 bases are TGTGCCAGTACCTCAGGACGGAGGGGTGGATCAGATACGCAGTATTTT. It yields the protein CASTSGRRGGSDTQYF.

This chain uses TRBV18 with TRBJ2-3; D is ambiguous. The CDR3 runs 14 residues. Trimming took off 4 bases at V and 4 bases at J, with 12 bases between the two ends. Germline V gene lookup returns CDR1 KGHSH and CDR2 LQKENI. The CDR3 loop is CASSLEVAADTQYF. The CDR3 nucleotides read TGTGCCAGCTCACTCGAGGTCGCCGCAGATACGCAGTATTTT. Full variable domain (missing parts from reference TRBV18 and TRBJ2-3): NAGVMQNPRHLVRRRGQEARLRCSPMKGHSHVYWYRQLPEEGLKFMVYLQKENIIDESGMPKERFSAEFPKEGPSILRIQQVVRGDSAAYFCASSLEVAADTQYFGPGTRLTVL.